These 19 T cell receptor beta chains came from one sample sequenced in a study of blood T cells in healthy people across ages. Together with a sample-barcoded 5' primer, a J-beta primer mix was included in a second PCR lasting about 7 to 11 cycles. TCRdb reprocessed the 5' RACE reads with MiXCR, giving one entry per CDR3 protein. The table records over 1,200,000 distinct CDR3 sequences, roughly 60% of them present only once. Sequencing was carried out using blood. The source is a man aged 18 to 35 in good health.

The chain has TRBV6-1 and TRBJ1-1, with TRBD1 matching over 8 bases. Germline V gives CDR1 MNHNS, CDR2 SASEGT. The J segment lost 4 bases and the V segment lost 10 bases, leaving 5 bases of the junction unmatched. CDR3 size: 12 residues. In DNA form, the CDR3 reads TGTGCCACCCGACAGGGGAGCACTGAAGCTTTCTTT. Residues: CATRQGSTEAFF.

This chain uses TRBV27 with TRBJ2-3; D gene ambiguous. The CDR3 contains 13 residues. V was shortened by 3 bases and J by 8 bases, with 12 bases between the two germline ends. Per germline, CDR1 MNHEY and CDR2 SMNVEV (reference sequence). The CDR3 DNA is TGTGCCAGCAGTTTCTCACTTACGGGTACGCAGTATTTT. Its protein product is CASSFSLTGTQYF.

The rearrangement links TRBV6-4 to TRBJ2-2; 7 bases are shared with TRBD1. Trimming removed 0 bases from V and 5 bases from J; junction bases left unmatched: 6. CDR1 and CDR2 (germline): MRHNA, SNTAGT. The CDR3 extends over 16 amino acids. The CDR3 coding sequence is TGTGCCAGCAGTGACTCGTTCAGGGACAGAACCGGGGAGCTGTTTTTT. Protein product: CASSDSFRDRTGELFF.

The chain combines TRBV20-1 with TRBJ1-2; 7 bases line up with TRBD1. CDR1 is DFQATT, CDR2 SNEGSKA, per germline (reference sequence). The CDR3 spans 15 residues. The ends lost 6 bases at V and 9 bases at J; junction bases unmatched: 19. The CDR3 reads CSARLPGAGGNRYTF. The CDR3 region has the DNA TGCAGTGCGAGGTTACCGGGGGCAGGGGGGAACCGCTACACCTTC.

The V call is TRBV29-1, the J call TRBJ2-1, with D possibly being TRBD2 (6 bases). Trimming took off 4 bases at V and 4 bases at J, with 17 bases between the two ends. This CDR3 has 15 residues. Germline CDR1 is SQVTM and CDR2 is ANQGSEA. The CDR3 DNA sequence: TGCAGCGTTGTCGTGGGGCTAGCGAGATACAATGAGCAGTTCTTC. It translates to CSVVVGLARYNEQFF.

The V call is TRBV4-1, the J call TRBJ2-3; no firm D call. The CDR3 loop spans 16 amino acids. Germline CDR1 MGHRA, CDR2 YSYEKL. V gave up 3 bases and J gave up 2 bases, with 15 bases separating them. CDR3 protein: CASSHGFRGPTDTQYF. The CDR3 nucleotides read TGCGCCAGCAGCCACGGTTTTCGTGGGCCCACAGATACGCAGTATTTT.

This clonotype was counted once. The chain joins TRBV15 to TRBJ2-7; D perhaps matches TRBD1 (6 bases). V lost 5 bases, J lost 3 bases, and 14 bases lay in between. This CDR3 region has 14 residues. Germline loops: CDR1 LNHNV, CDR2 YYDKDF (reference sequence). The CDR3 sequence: CATSDRTINYEQYF. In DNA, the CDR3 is TGTGCCACCAGCGACAGGACCATCAACTACGAGCAGTACTTC.

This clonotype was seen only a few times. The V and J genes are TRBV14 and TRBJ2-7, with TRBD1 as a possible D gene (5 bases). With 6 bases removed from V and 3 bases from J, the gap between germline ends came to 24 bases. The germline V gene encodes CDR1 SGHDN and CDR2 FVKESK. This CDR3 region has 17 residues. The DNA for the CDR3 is TGTGCCAGCAGTCTCGTCCTCATGGGGCAGGTTGGCTACGAGCAGTACTTC. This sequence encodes CASSLVLMGQVGYEQYF.

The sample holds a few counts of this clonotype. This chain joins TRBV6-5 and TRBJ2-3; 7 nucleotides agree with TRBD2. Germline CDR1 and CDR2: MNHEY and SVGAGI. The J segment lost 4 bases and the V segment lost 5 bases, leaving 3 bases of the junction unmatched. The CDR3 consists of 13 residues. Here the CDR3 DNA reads TGTGCCAGCAGTGGCAGCGGGGCAGATACGCAGTATTTT. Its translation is CASSGSGADTQYF.

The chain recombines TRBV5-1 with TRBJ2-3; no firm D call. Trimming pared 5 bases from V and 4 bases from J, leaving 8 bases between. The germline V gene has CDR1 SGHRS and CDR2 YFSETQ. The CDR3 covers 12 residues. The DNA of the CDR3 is TGCGCCAGCAGGCCAGACGCAGATACGCAGTATTTT. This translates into CASRPDADTQYF.

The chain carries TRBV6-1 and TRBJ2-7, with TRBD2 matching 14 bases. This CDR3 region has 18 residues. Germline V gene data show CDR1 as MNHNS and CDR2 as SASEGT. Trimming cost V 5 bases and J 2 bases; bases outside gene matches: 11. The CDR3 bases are TGTGCCAGCAGTCCCAGGACTAGCGGGGGGACTCGTCCCTACGAGCAGTACTTC. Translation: CASSPRTSGGTRPYEQYF.

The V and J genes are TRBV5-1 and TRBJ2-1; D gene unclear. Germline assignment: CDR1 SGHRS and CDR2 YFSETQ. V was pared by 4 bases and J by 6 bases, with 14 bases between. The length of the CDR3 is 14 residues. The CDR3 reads CASSDGPTTNEQFF. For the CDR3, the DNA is TGCGCCAGCAGCGACGGGCCTACAACCAATGAGCAGTTCTTC.

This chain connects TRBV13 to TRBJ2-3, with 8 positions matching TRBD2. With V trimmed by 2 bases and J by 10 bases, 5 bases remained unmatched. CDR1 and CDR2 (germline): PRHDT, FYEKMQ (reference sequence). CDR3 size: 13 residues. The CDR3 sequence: CASSLQGAGAQYF. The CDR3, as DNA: TGTGCCAGCAGCTTACAGGGAGCGGGAGCGCAGTATTTT.

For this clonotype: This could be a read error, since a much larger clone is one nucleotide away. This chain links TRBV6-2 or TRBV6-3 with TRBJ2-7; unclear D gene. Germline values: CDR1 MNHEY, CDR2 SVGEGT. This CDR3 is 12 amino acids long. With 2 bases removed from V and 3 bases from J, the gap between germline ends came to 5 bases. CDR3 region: CASSYRDYEQYF. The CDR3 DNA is TGTGCCAGCAGTTACAGGGACTACGAGCAGTACTTC.

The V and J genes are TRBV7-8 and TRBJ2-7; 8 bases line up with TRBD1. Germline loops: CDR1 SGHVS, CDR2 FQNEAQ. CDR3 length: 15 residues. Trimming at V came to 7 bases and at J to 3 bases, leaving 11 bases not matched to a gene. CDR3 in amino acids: CASTGDGDRYYEQYF. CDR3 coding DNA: TGTGCCAGCACCGGGGATGGGGACAGGTACTACGAGCAGTACTTC.

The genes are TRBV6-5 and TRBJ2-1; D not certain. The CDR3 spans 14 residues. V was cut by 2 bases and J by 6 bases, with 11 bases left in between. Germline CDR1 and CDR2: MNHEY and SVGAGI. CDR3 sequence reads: CASSYIVRVNEQFF. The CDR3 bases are TGTGCCAGCAGTTACATTGTCCGTGTCAATGAGCAGTTCTTC.

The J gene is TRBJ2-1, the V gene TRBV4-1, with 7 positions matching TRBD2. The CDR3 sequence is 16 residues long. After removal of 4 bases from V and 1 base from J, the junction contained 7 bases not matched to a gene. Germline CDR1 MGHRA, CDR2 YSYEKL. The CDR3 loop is CASSLRLRESYNEQFF. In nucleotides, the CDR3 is TGCGCCAGCAGCCTTCGCCTGCGGGAGTCCTACAATGAGCAGTTCTTC.

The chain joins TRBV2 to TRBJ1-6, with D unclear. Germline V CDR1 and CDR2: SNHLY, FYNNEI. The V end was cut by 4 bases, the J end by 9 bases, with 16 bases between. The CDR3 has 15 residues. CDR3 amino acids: CASSVGPPGRSPLHF. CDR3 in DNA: TGTGCCAGCAGTGTTGGGCCTCCTGGGCGTTCACCCCTCCACTTT.

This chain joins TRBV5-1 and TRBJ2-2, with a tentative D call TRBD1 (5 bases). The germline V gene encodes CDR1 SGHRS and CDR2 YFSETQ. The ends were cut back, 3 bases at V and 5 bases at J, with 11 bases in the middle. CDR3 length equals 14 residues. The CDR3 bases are TGCGCCAGCAGCTCGACCCAGGGAACCGGGGAGCTGTTTTTT. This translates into CASSSTQGTGELFF.